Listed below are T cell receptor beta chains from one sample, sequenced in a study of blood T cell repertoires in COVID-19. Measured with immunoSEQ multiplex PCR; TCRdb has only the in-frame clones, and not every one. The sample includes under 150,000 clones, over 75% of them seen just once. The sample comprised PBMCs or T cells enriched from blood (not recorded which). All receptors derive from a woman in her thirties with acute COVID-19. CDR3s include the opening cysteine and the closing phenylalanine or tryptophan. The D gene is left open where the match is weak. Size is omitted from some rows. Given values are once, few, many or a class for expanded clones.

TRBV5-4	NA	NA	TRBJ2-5	TGTGCCAGCAGCTTGGGACAGAAACAAGAGACCCAGTACTTC	CASSLGQKQETQYF
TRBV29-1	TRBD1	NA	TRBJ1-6	TGCGTCTGTCGGACAGGGGCGGGGACCCTCCACTTT	CVCRTGAGTLHF
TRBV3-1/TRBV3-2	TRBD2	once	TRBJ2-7	TGTGCCAGCAGCCAAGGTTACAGTTCGGGGGGTCTCACCTACTTC	CASSQGYSSGGLTYF
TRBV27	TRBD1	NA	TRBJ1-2	TGTGCCAGCAGACGGACAGGGCAAGGCTATGGCTACACCTTC	CASRRTGQGYGYTF
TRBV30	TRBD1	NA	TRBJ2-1	TGTGCCTGGACCTCCCCGACAGGGATCATCAATGAGCAGTTCTTC	CAWTSPTGIINEQFF
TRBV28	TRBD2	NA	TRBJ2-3	TGTGCCAGCAGCTCCCCCCAACTAGCGGGGAACACAGATACGCAGTATTTT	CASSSPQLAGNTDTQYF
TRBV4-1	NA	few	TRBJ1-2	TGCGCCAGCAGCCAAGACCCGACGGGAGATGGCTACACCTTC	CASSQDPTGDGYTF
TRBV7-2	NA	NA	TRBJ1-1	TGTGCCAGCAGCTTACTAGGAGCGGGGAACACTGAAGCTTTCTTT	CASSLLGAGNTEAFF
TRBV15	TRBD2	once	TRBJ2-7	TGTGCCACCAGCAGAGATCCGGGGACTAGCTCTTTTCAGTACTTC	CATSRDPGTSSFQYF
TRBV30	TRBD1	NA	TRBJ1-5	TGTGCCTGGAGCGGCGGGACAGTTTATAGCAATCAGCCCCAGCATTTT	CAWSGGTVYSNQPQHF
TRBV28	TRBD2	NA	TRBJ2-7	TGTGCCAGCAGAGGAAAACTAGCGGGAGGGCCCGAGCAGTACTTC	CASRGKLAGGPEQYF
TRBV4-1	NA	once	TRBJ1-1	TGCGCCAGCAGCCAAGTGGACAGACCTGAAGCTTTCTTT	CASSQVDRPEAFF
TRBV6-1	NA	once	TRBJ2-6	TGTGCCAGCAGTGAGAGCGGGTTCGGGGCCAACGTCCTGACTTTC	CASSESGFGANVLTF
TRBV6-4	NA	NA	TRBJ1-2	TGTGCCAGCAGTGACAGGGGTTTGAACTATGGCTACACCTTC	CASSDRGLNYGYTF
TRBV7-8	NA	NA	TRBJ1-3	TGTGCCAGCAGCTCCACTGCAGCTTCTGGCCTACGAGGAGCGGGAAACACCATATATTTT	CASSSTAASGLRGAGNTIYF
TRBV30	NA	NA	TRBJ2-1	TGTGCCTGGAGCCCCTGGGTAGGCGGGTCGAGCTCCTACAATGAGCAGTTCTTC	CAWSPWVGGSSSYNEQFF
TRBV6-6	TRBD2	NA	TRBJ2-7	TGTGCCAGCGGGACTAGCGGGATTATCACCGAGCAGTACTTC	CASGTSGIITEQYF
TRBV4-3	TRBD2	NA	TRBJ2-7	TGCGCCAGCAGCCAAGAATTTATAGGGCTTGGTAGCGGGAGTTACGAGCAGTACTTC	CASSQEFIGLGSGSYEQYF
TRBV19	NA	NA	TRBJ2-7	TGTGCCAGTAGTATCGGGGGACCAATGGTCTACGAGCAGTACTTC	CASSIGGPMVYEQYF
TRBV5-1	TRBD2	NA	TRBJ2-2	TGCGCCAGCAGCCCTCAAGCGGGAGTAGGCGGGGAGCTGTTTTTT	CASSPQAGVGGELFF
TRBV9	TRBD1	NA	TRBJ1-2	TGTGCCAGCAGCTCGGGACAGAACTATGGCTACACCTTC	CASSSGQNYGYTF
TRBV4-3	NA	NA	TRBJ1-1	TGCGCCAGCAGCCAAGGACTCGTGAACACTGAAGCTTTCTTT	CASSQGLVNTEAFF
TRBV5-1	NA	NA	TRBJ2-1	TGCGCCAGCAGCCCTTTTGAGCTAGGCTACAATGAGCAGTTCTTC	CASSPFELGYNEQFF
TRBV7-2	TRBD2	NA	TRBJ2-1	TGTGCCAGCAGCGCGATAGCGGGTCATGAGCAGTTCTTC	CASSAIAGHEQFF
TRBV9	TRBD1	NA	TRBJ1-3	TGTGCCAGCAGCGCGGGACAGGCCGGCTCTGGAAACACCATATATTTT	CASSAGQAGSGNTIYF
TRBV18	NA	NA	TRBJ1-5	TGTGCCAGCTCACCCCTGGGGGGTAGCAATCAGCCCCAGCATTTT	CASSPLGGSNQPQHF